These 2 T cell receptor beta chains share one sample of origin, sequenced in a study of cytomegalovirus exposure and HLA in healthy donors. It was with 60 Vbeta and 13 Jbeta primers that the PCR ran. Profiling relied on immunoSEQ multiplex PCR, and the TCRdb table lists in-frame clones only, not all of them. The sample includes some 120,000 clones, roughly a tenth of them seen just once. Material for sequencing was PBMCs. These TCRs come from a woman younger than 35 in good health and CMV-seropositive.

CDR3 sequence (DNA): TGTGCCAGCAGTTGGGGACAGGGGGGAAAACTGTTTTTT. It yields the protein CASSWGQGGKLFF. J is TRBJ1-4 and V is TRBV27, with TRBD1 matching 11 bases. Germline lookup yields CDR1 MNHEY and CDR2 SMNVEV (reference sequence). V was pared by 4 bases and J by 10 bases, with 2 bases of the junction left unmatched. The CDR3 length is 13 residues. The variable domain in full, completed from reference TRBV27 and TRBJ1-4, reads EAQVTQNPRYLITVTGKKLTVTCSQNMNHEYMSWYRQDPGLGLRQIYYSMNVEVTDKGDVPEGYKVSRKEKRNFPLILESPSPNQTSLYFCASSWGQGGKLFFGSGTQLSVL.

The V and J genes are TRBV11-3 and TRBJ2-3; 8 positions agree with TRBD2. From germline, CDR1 is SGHNT and CDR2 YENEEA. The V segment lost 5 bases and the J segment 3 bases; nucleotides outside the gene matches: 13. This CDR3 contains 17 residues. This CDR3 reads CASSLLLSGSRTDTQYF. The DNA of the CDR3 is TGTGCCAGCAGCCTTTTATTAAGCGGGAGTAGGACAGATACGCAGTATTTT.